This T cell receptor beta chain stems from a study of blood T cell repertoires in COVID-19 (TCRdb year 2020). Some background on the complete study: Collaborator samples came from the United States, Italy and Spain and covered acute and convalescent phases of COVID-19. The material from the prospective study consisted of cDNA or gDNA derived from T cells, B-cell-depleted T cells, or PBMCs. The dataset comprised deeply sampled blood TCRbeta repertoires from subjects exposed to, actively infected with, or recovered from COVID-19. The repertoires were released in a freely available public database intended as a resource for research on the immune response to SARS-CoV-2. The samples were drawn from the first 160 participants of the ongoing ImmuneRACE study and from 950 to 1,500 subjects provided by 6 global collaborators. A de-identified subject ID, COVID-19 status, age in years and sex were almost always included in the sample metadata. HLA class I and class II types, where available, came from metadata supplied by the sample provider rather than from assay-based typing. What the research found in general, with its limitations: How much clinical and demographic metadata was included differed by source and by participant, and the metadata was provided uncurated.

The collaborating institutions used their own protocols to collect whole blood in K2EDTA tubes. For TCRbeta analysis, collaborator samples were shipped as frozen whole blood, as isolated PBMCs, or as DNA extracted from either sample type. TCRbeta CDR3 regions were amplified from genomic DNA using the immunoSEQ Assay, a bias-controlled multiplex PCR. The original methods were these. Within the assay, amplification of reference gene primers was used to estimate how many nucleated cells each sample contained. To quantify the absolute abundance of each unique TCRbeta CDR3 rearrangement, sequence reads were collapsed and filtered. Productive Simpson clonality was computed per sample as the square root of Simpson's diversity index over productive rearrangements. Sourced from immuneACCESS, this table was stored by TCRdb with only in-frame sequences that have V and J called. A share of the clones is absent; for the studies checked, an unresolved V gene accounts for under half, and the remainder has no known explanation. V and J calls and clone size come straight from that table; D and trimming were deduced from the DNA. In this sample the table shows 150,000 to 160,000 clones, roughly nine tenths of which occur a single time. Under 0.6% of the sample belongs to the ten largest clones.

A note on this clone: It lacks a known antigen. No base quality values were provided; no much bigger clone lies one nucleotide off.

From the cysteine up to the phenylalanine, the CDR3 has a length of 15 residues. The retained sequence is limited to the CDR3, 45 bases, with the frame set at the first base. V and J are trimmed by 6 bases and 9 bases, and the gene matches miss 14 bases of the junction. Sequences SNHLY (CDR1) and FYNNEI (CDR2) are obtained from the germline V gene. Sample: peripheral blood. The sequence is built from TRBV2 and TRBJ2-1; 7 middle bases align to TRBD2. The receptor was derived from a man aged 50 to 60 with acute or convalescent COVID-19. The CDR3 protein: CASSSNTFGGGEQFF. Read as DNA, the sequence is TGTGCCAGCAGCTCGAACACCTTTGGGGGGGGTGAGCAGTTCTTC.